These 28 T cell receptor beta chains were sequenced from one sample in a study of T cells after posttransplantation cyclophosphamide. Here immunoSEQ multiplex PCR was the method, and the copy in TCRdb shows in-frame clones only, minus some. Of roughly 4,800 clones in the sample, approximately 60% are singletons; the top ten hold around 20%. The specimen sequenced was memory CD8+ T cells sorted from blood. These TCRs come from a woman aged 55 to 70 in good health, CMV-negative, and a related stem cell transplant donor.

V gene TRBV7-6 combines with J gene TRBJ2-7; D call uncertain. This CDR3 region has 14 residues. Trimming removed 3 bases from V and 3 bases from J, with 12 bases in between. The V gene's germline CDR1 is SGHVS and CDR2 FNYEAQ. The CDR3 DNA reads as TGTGCCAGCAGCTTGGGTCGGGTGGACTACGAGCAGTACTTC. Protein product: CASSLGRVDYEQYF.

This clone appeared a single time. This CDR3 is CASSKSSGNNEQFF. The DNA for the CDR3 is TGTGCCAGCAGTAAGTCTAGCGGAAACAATGAGCAGTTCTTC. The chain links TRBV27 to TRBJ2-1, with 7 bases lining up with TRBD2. V was clipped by 5 bases and J by 5 bases; unmatched bases: 6. This CDR3 has 14 residues. Germline V gives CDR1 MNHEY, CDR2 SMNVEV (reference sequence).

This chain connects TRBV11-3 to TRBJ2-7; unclear D gene. Germline CDR1 reads SGHNT; CDR2 reads YENEEA. The CDR3 sequence is 13 residues long. V was clipped by 1 base and J by 1 base, with 5 bases between them. The CDR3 is CASSLVTSYEQYF. In DNA form, the CDR3 reads TGTGCCAGCAGCTTAGTGACTTCCTACGAGCAGTACTTC.

This clone was detected only a few times. The chain uses TRBV4-1 and TRBJ2-1, with D possibly TRBD1 on 6 matching bases. The CDR3 loop spans 15 amino acids. The V end lost 7 bases, the J end lost 5 bases, and 18 bases lay between the germline ends. Germline V gene data show CDR1 as MGHRA and CDR2 as YSYEKL. The CDR3 coding sequence is TGCGCCAGCACCCTCTACTCAGGGGCGAACAATGAGCAGTTCTTC. This gives the protein CASTLYSGANNEQFF.

The chain links TRBV19 to TRBJ1-1, with D unclear. The length of the CDR3 is 14 residues. CDR1 is LNHDA and CDR2 is SQIVND in the germline V gene (reference sequence). V lost 2 bases and J lost 1, with 8 bases in between. CDR3 sequence: CASSILTPNTEAFF. DNA for the CDR3: TGTGCCAGTAGTATATTAACACCGAACACTGAAGCTTTCTTT.

The genes are TRBV27 and TRBJ2-2; D not certain. Deletions cut 6 bases from V and 5 bases from J, with 10 bases between. This CDR3 region has 13 residues. Germline loops: CDR1 MNHEY, CDR2 SMNVEV (reference sequence). CDR3 bases: TGTGCCAGCAGGGAGTTTCGAACCGGGGAGCTGTTTTTT. Its translation: CASREFRTGELFF.

A few counts support this clone. The chain joins TRBV7-6 to TRBJ1-5, with TRBD1 identical over 9 bases. The CDR3 runs to 14 residues. CDR1 SGHVS and CDR2 FNYEAQ come from the germline V gene. V shed 4 bases and J 7 bases; nucleotides not matched to a gene: 5. The DNA of the CDR3 is TGTGCCAGCAGCTCCGGGACAGGGTTACAGCCCCAGCATTTT. Translation gives CASSSGTGLQPQHF. Full variable domain (rest looked up from reference TRBV7-6 and TRBJ1-5): GAGVSQSPRYKVTKRGQDVALRCDPISGHVSLYWYRQALGQGPEFLTYFNYEAQQDKSGLPNDRFSAERPEGSISTLTIQRTEQRDSAMYRCASSSGTGLQPQHFGDGTRLSIL.

This clone appeared once. The J gene is TRBJ1-1, the V gene TRBV11-2; weak D call: TRBD1 (5 bases). Germline V lookup: CDR1 SGHAT, CDR2 FQNNGV. V was clipped by 2 bases and J by 1 base, with 11 bases between them. The CDR3 length is 15 residues. The CDR3 DNA reads as TGTGCCAGCAGCTTATATCAGGGCGCGAACACTGAAGCTTTCTTT. The encoded protein is CASSLYQGANTEAFF. Using reference TRBV11-2 and TRBJ1-1 for the parts outside the CDR3, the full variable domain is EAGVAQSPRYKIIEKRQSVAFWCNPISGHATLYWYQQILGQGPKLLIQFQNNGVVDDSQLPKDRFSAERLKGVDSTLKIQPAKLEDSAVYLCASSLYQGANTEAFFGQGTRLTVV.

V usage is TRBV11-2 and J usage is TRBJ1-1; D call uncertain. This CDR3 region has 12 residues. Trimming removed 5 bases from V and 1 base from J, with 5 bases in between. Germline CDR1 is SGHAT and CDR2 is FQNNGV. CDR3 loop: CASSTGNTEAFF. The CDR3 nucleotides read TGTGCCAGCAGCACCGGGAACACTGAAGCTTTCTTT.

This clone was seen more than once but under ten times. V usage is TRBV10-3 and J usage is TRBJ2-7; no clear D. The CDR3 has 13 amino acids. Germline values: CDR1 ENHRY, CDR2 SYGVKD. Trimming removed 0 bases from V and 2 bases from J, with 5 bases in between. The CDR3 nucleotides are TGTGCCATCAGTGAGTCCAGCGCCTACGAGCAGTACTTC. Residues: CAISESSAYEQYF.

The chain couples TRBV25-1 to TRBJ1-1, with D possibly TRBD1 on 6 matching bases. The CDR3 is 13 amino acids. The germline V gene has CDR1 MGHDK and CDR2 SYGVNS. Trimming stripped 8 bases from V and 0 bases from J, with 10 bases between. The CDR3 DNA sequence: TGTGCCAGCGAAGGGGGTTTGAACACTGAAGCTTTCTTT. It translates to CASEGGLNTEAFF.

Only a few counts were recorded for this clone. The chain has TRBV30 and TRBJ2-7, with TRBD2 as a possible D gene (5 bases). Trimming took off 0 bases at V and 2 bases at J, with 11 bases between the two ends. CDR3 length equals 14 residues. The germline gives CDR1 GTSNPN, CDR2 SVGIG (reference sequence). The CDR3 loop is CAWSVFHGTYEQYF. The CDR3 region has the DNA TGTGCCTGGAGTGTTTTCCACGGGACCTACGAGCAGTACTTC.

This clone is deemed medium-sized. The CDR3 spells CASSRGEGNTEAFF. For the CDR3, the DNA is TGCGCCAGCAGCCGCGGGGAAGGGAACACTGAAGCTTTCTTT. The gene calls are TRBV4-1 and TRBJ1-1, with D uncertain. This CDR3 is built from 14 residues. Germline assignment: CDR1 MGHRA and CDR2 YSYEKL. V was shortened by 4 bases and J by 1 base, with 10 bases between the two germline ends.

This clone was seen a handful of times. This chain uses TRBV9 with TRBJ2-5; the match to TRBD2 covers 13 bases. The CDR3 consists of 16 residues. Germline-derived CDR1 and CDR2 are SGDLS and YYNGEE. Trimming took 4 bases from V and 2 from J; bases not matched to a gene: 5. CDR3: CASSTGLAGEQETQYF. Written as DNA, the CDR3 is TGTGCCAGCAGCACCGGACTAGCGGGGGAACAAGAGACCCAGTACTTC.

V gene TRBV19 combines with J gene TRBJ2-1, with TRBD2 identical over 7 bases. The germline V gene encodes CDR1 LNHDA and CDR2 SQIVND (reference sequence). The CDR3 covers 14 residues. V trimming: 8 bases; J trimming: 3 bases; junction bases outside the gene matches: 7. CDR3 sequence: CASDQAGNYNEQFF. In DNA, the CDR3 is TGTGCCAGTGATCAAGCGGGAAACTACAATGAGCAGTTCTTC.

The chain uses TRBV29-1 and TRBJ2-2; no reliable D call. Per the germline V gene, CDR1 is SQVTM and CDR2 is ANQGSEA. CDR3 size: 15 residues. V was cut by 6 bases and J by 0 bases, with 14 bases left in between. CDR3 residues: CSVARSQTNTGELFF. The CDR3 coding sequence is TGCAGCGTCGCCCGTTCGCAGACGAACACCGGGGAGCTGTTTTTT.

This clone is medium-sized. This chain joins TRBV2 and TRBJ2-5; 7 bases line up with TRBD2. CDR3 length equals 13 residues. From germline, CDR1 is SNHLY and CDR2 FYNNEI. The V segment lost 3 bases and the J segment 6 bases; nucleotides outside the gene matches: 4. For the CDR3, the DNA is TGTGCCAGCAGTGATGGCGGGAGCAAGACCCAGTACTTC. Translating gives CASSDGGSKTQYF.

There are a few counts of this clone. The chain joins TRBV4-1 to TRBJ2-1; D possibly corresponds to TRBD1 (6 bases). The CDR3 runs 15 residues. Trimming removed 2 bases at V and 3 bases at J, with 11 bases between. CDR1 and CDR2 from the germline V gene are MGHRA and YSYEKL. This chain's CDR3 is CASSQQGSFYNEQFF. CDR3 DNA sequence: TGCGCCAGCAGCCAACAGGGGTCATTCTACAATGAGCAGTTCTTC.

Here the CDR3 reads CASSPGPYNSPLHF. CDR3 in DNA: TGTGCCAGCTCACCAGGCCCCTATAATTCACCCCTCCACTTT. This chain joins TRBV18 and TRBJ1-6, with D hard to call. The V and J ends lost 2 bases and 2 bases respectively, with 4 bases between them. The CDR3 covers 14 residues. Germline CDR1 reads KGHSH; CDR2 reads LQKENI. The variable domain in full, completed from reference TRBV18 and TRBJ1-6, reads NAGVMQNPRHLVRRRGQEARLRCSPMKGHSHVYWYRQLPEEGLKFMVYLQKENIIDESGMPKERFSAEFPKEGPSILRIQQVVRGDSAAYFCASSPGPYNSPLHFGNGTRLTVT.

The gene calls are TRBV4-2 and TRBJ1-2, with D possibly matching TRBD1 (6 bases). V lost 2 bases and J 2 bases, leaving 12 bases between the germline ends. Germline values: CDR1 LGHNA, CDR2 YNFKEQ. The CDR3 sequence is 15 residues long. CDR3 nucleotide sequence: TGTGCCAGCAGCCAAACGGACAGTATCAACTATGGCTACACCTTC. This sequence encodes CASSQTDSINYGYTF.

This chain links TRBV7-2 with TRBJ2-5; the D gene is possibly TRBD2 (5 bases). V lost 1 base and J lost 5, with 11 bases in between. Germline CDR1 and CDR2: SGHTA and FQGNSA. This CDR3 is built from 14 residues. CDR3 DNA: TGTGCCAGCAGCTTAGTCGCTAGCAGGGAGACCCAGTACTTC. The encoded protein is CASSLVASRETQYF.

This sequence joins TRBV7-9 and TRBJ2-1; D not resolved. In germline, CDR1 is SEHNR, CDR2 FQNEAQ (reference sequence). The CDR3 runs to 11 residues. V was pared by 6 bases and J by 2 bases, with 2 bases between. The CDR3 bases are TGTGCCAGCAGTACCTACAATGAGCAGTTCTTC. Protein: CASSTYNEQFF.

The chain couples TRBV28 to TRBJ2-5; 7 bases line up with TRBD2. Trimming took 1 base from V and 4 from J; bases not matched to a gene: 12. Germline lookup yields CDR1 MDHEN and CDR2 SYDVKM. This CDR3 spans 17 amino acids. CDR3 nucleotide sequence: TGTGCCAGCAGTTTATACGCGGGAGAACAATGGGGAGAGACCCAGTACTTC. Residues: CASSLYAGEQWGETQYF.

The chain has TRBV29-1 and TRBJ1-2; D remains unclear. Germline-derived CDR1 and CDR2 are SQVTM and ANQGSEA. This CDR3 contains 13 residues. The germline V and J ends were trimmed by 4 bases and 8 bases, with 17 bases remaining between them. CDR3 sequence (DNA): TGCAGCGTTGGGAATGCCCGGTTGGAGGGCTACACCTTC. It translates to CSVGNARLEGYTF.

This clone was recorded a few times. The rearrangement uses TRBV5-6 and TRBJ2-1, with TRBD2 identical over 7 bases. Germline loops: CDR1 SGHDT, CDR2 YYEEEE. Germline trimming cut 2 bases from V and 6 bases from J; bases unmatched to any gene: 8. The CDR3 runs 15 residues. The CDR3 loop is CASSFRTSNPNEQFF. CDR3 bases: TGTGCCAGCAGCTTCCGGACTAGTAACCCCAATGAGCAGTTCTTC.

The rearrangement uses TRBV28 and TRBJ2-4; no definite D call. Germline CDR1 and CDR2: MDHEN and SYDVKM. The CDR3 sequence is 14 residues long. The V end was cut by 3 bases, the J end by 7 bases, with 13 bases between. CDR3 DNA: TGTGCCAGCAGTTTGGAGACGATCTGGAACATTCAGTACTTC. Its translation: CASSLETIWNIQYF.

This chain links TRBV5-6 with TRBJ1-2, with D unclear. Germline CDR1 reads SGHDT; CDR2 reads YYEEEE. CDR3 length: 13 residues. V was shortened by 2 bases and J by 6 bases, with 11 bases between the two germline ends. The CDR3 loop reads CASSFGSVDGYTF. The CDR3 DNA reads as TGTGCCAGCAGCTTCGGTTCCGTGGATGGCTACACCTTC.

The V call is TRBV7-6, the J call TRBJ1-2; D possibly corresponds to TRBD1 (5 bases). Germline V lookup: CDR1 SGHVS, CDR2 FNYEAQ. V was shortened by 5 bases and J by 5 bases, with 18 bases between the two germline ends. This CDR3 is 15 amino acids long. Written as DNA, the CDR3 is TGTGCCAGCAGCCCCCGGCAGGGTATATTGTATGGCTACACCTTC. Translating it yields CASSPRQGILYGYTF.